One and the same sample provided the 19 T cell receptor beta chains below, sequenced in a study of blood T cell repertoires in COVID-19. Only in-frame clones appear in the TCRdb table, and some are missing; sequencing was by immunoSEQ multiplex PCR. The sample lists 90,000 to 120,000 clones, approximately 84% occurring once. The source material was peripheral blood. The receptors derive from a human donor in a cohort sampled during active COVID-19.

The V and J genes are TRBV4-1 and TRBJ1-2; D not resolved. V was cut by 3 bases and J by 0 bases, with 20 bases left in between. The germline V gene has CDR1 MGHRA and CDR2 YSYEKL. The CDR3 has 18 amino acids. CDR3 coding DNA: TGCGCCAGCAGCCAGACTCAAACGGTCTATATCCCTAACTATGGCTACACCTTC. Residues: CASSQTQTVYIPNYGYTF.

The chain is built from TRBV14 and TRBJ2-3, with 13 bases lining up with TRBD2. This CDR3 is built from 17 residues. Germline V CDR1 and CDR2: SGHDN, FVKESK. V dropped 0 bases and J dropped 3; count of bases not matched to a gene: 3. For the CDR3, the DNA is TGTGCCAGCAGCCAAGAACGGACTAGCGGGAGTACAGATACGCAGTATTTT. Translation: CASSQERTSGSTDTQYF.

The genes are TRBV7-2 and TRBJ1-1; TRBD1 aligns across 7 bases. This CDR3 is 14 amino acids long. Losses at the gene ends were 5 bases for V and 4 bases for J; bases not matched to a gene: 7. Germline CDR1 SGHTA, CDR2 FQGNSA. Here the CDR3 reads CASSGRQGTTEAFF. The CDR3 coding sequence is TGTGCCAGCAGCGGAAGACAGGGCACCACTGAAGCTTTCTTT.

The chain has TRBV7-3 and TRBJ2-7; possibly TRBD2 for D (5 bases). CDR1 and CDR2 (germline): SGHTA, FQGTGA. The CDR3 totals 15 residues. V was trimmed by 11 bases and J by 0 bases, leaving 20 bases between them. This CDR3 reads CAAENEGIYSYEQYV. In nucleotides, the CDR3 is TGTGCCGCCGAGAACGAGGGAATTTACTCCTACGAGCAGTACGTC.

The rearrangement uses TRBV5-6 and TRBJ2-1; 11 nucleotides match TRBD2. Germline V gene sequence: CDR1 SGHDT, CDR2 YYEEEE. This CDR3 is 16 amino acids long. Trimming cost V 3 bases and J 3 bases; bases outside gene matches: 5. The CDR3 bases are TGTGCCAGCAGCTCGGTGGGACTAGCGGTCTACAATGAGCAGTTCTTC. The encoded protein is CASSSVGLAVYNEQFF.

The chain recombines TRBV10-3 with TRBJ2-2; D is perhaps TRBD1 (5 bases). Trimming took 1 base from V and 2 from J, leaving 8 bases between them. Per germline, CDR1 ENHRY and CDR2 SYGVKD. The CDR3 contains 15 residues. The CDR3 DNA sequence: TGTGCCATCAGTGAGTTCACAGGAAACACCGGGGAGCTGTTTTTT. Translating it yields CAISEFTGNTGELFF.

The chain carries TRBV30 and TRBJ2-3; 8 nucleotides align to TRBD2. Trimming removed 3 bases from V and 0 bases from J; junction bases left unmatched: 5. CDR3 length: 15 residues. The V gene's germline CDR1 is GTSNPN and CDR2 SVGIG (reference sequence). CDR3 residues: CAWRGLGKSTDTQYF. Written as DNA, the CDR3 is TGTGCCTGGAGGGGACTAGGCAAAAGCACAGATACGCAGTATTTT. The complete variable domain, with remaining parts taken from reference TRBV30 and TRBJ2-3, reads SQTIHQWPATLVQPVGSPLSLECTVEGTSNPNLYWYRQAAGRGLQLLFYSVGIGQISSEVPQNLSASRPQDRQFILSSKKLLLSDSGFYLCAWRGLGKSTDTQYFGPGTRLTVL.

The rearrangement uses TRBV7-3 and TRBJ2-1; 10 nucleotides match TRBD1. The CDR3 consists of 15 residues. After removal of 2 bases from V and 6 bases from J, the junction contained 4 bases not matched to a gene. The V gene's germline CDR1 is SGHTA and CDR2 FQGTGA. In DNA form, the CDR3 reads TGTGCCAGCAGCTTAGCAGGGACAGGGGTCAATGAGCAGTTCTTC. This encodes CASSLAGTGVNEQFF.

This chain connects TRBV4-3 to TRBJ2-7; D perhaps matches TRBD2 (6 bases). V was shortened by 3 bases and J by 4 bases, with 19 bases between the two germline ends. CDR3 size: 16 residues. Germline V gene sequence: CDR1 LGHNA, CDR2 YSLEER. CDR3 region: CASSHARLGLTYEQYV. The CDR3 DNA follows: TGCGCCAGCAGCCATGCTAGACTAGGTTTGACTTACGAGCAGTACGTC.

The rearrangement uses TRBV6-6 and TRBJ1-5; 8 bases match TRBD1. The junction had 6 bases not matched to a gene; V was cut back by 5 bases and J by 6 bases. CDR1 is MNHNY and CDR2 is SVGAGI in the germline V gene (reference sequence). The CDR3 is made up of 14 amino acids. The CDR3 is CASSRTGMSQPQHF. CDR3 coding DNA: TGTGCCAGCAGTAGGACAGGGATGAGTCAGCCCCAGCATTTT.

Only one count was recorded for this clone. The chain couples TRBV19 to TRBJ1-1; the D gene is possibly TRBD1 (6 bases). This CDR3 spans 13 amino acids. From germline, CDR1 is LNHDA and CDR2 SQIVND (reference sequence). V dropped 4 bases and J dropped 7 bases, with 13 bases sitting between them. The CDR3 protein is CASSRTGLGEAFF. CDR3 DNA sequence: TGTGCCAGTAGTAGAACAGGGCTAGGTGAAGCTTTCTTT.

This chain joins TRBV3-1 (or the pseudogene TRBV3-2) and TRBJ1-3; D not resolved. V dropped 4 bases and J dropped 3 bases, with 10 bases sitting between them. CDR1 is LGHDT, CDR2 YNNKEL, per germline (reference sequence). The CDR3 has 14 amino acids. Here the CDR3 DNA reads TGTGCCAGCAGCCCTCGAGGATATGGAAACACCATATATTTT. Amino acid sequence: CASSPRGYGNTIYF.

The chain links TRBV27 to TRBJ2-1, with 7 bases identical to TRBD2. The CDR3 contains 17 residues. Losses at the gene ends were 5 bases for V and 0 bases for J; bases not matched to a gene: 10. CDR1 and CDR2 (germline): MNHEY, SMNVEV (reference sequence). The CDR3 reads CASSPRTSASSYNEQFF. Written as DNA, the CDR3 is TGTGCCAGCAGTCCCCGGACTAGTGCGAGCTCCTACAATGAGCAGTTCTTC.

This clone was seen more than once but under ten times. The chain recombines TRBV4-2 with TRBJ2-7; 9 nucleotides match TRBD1. The CDR3 spans 19 residues. The junction had 18 bases not matched to a gene; V was cut back by 4 bases and J by 2 bases. The germline gives CDR1 LGHNA, CDR2 YNFKEQ. The CDR3 protein is CASSLSFRTPGQGTYEQYF. CDR3 sequence (DNA): TGTGCCAGCAGCCTATCATTCCGTACCCCGGGACAGGGAACCTACGAGCAGTACTTC.

The CDR3 spells CASSIDGINKWDTQYF. The CDR3 nucleotides read TGTGCCAGTAGTATAGATGGCATAAATAAATGGGATACGCAGTATTTT. V and J are TRBV19 and TRBJ2-3; D call uncertain. CDR3 length: 16 amino acids. CDR1 and CDR2 from the germline V gene are LNHDA and SQIVND (reference sequence). Trimming took off 0 bases at V and 6 bases at J, with 16 bases between the two ends.

This rearrangement joins TRBV10-1 to TRBJ2-3; 9 nucleotides line up with TRBD2. Unmatched junction bases numbered 10, after V lost 3 bases and J lost 3 bases. The CDR3 extends over 17 amino acids. Germline V gene lookup returns CDR1 WNHNN and CDR2 SYGVQD (reference sequence). CDR3 nucleotide sequence: TGCGCCAGCAGTGATCGACTAGCGGAGCATGGTACAGATACGCAGTATTTT. It codes for CASSDRLAEHGTDTQYF.

The rearrangement links TRBV27 to TRBJ2-3; tentative D call: TRBD1 (6 bases). Per germline, CDR1 MNHEY and CDR2 SMNVEV (reference sequence). CDR3 size: 14 residues. With 2 bases removed from V and 4 bases from J, the gap between germline ends came to 10 bases. Written as DNA, the CDR3 is TGTGCCAGCAGTTTAGAACAGGGTTCAGATACGCAGTATTTT. Its protein is CASSLEQGSDTQYF.

The J gene is TRBJ2-1, the V gene TRBV9, with TRBD2 identical over 11 bases. V lost 0 bases to trimming and J lost 2 bases; unmatched junction nucleotides: 1. Germline CDR1 is SGDLS and CDR2 is YYNGEE. The CDR3 consists of 16 residues. CDR3 sequence (DNA): TGTGCCAGCAGCGTAGTGACTAGCGGGGCCTACAATGAGCAGTTCTTC. This translates into CASSVVTSGAYNEQFF.

This clone appeared once. The CDR3 here is CASSKPLSPRVFYEQYF. The CDR3 bases are TGTGCCAGCAGCAAACCGCTTTCGCCACGGGTTTTCTACGAGCAGTACTTC. V usage is TRBV21-1 and J usage is TRBJ2-7; the table's D call, TRBD2, has no DNA check behind it. TRBV21-1 is termed a pseudogene. This CDR3 is 17 amino acids long.